What follows describes a single T cell receptor beta chain. Per the original data handling: Cell counts per sample came from amplifying reference gene primers. TCRdb's copy holds only in-frame clones and misses some; the assay was immunoSEQ multiplex PCR. The DNA was the basis for D and trimming; V, J and clone size are from that table. The data contain about 400,000 clones, roughly 90% of them singletons. Germline lookup yields CDR1 MGHDK and CDR2 SYGVNS. Trimming pared 7 bases from V and 4 bases from J, leaving 8 bases between. The CDR3 covers 12 residues. These data belong to a study of blood T cell repertoires in COVID-19. Study-level information: Sites in the United States, Italy and Spain provided acute and convalescent COVID-19 samples. Sources were T cells, B-cell-depleted T cells, or PBMCs; the material itself was cDNA or gDNA.

The gene calls are TRBV25-1 and TRBJ2-1, with TRBD1 as a possible D gene (6 bases). This TCR was recovered from a woman in her 30s with acute or convalescent COVID-19. What was sequenced was peripheral blood. Here the CDR3 reads CASTQGYNEQFF. CDR3 nucleotide sequence: TGTGCCAGCACCCAGGGGTACAATGAGCAGTTCTTC.